A single sample gave rise to the 26 T cell receptor beta chains below, sequenced in a study of patients and donors after allogeneic stem cell transplantation. One entry per CDR3 protein results from TCRdb running MiXCR on the RT-PCR reads. The data hold 84,000 or so distinct CDR3 sequences, with about 44% observed a single time. The sample taken for sequencing was blood, either unsorted or a sorted T cell fraction (not recorded which). These TCRs come from a human donor who was either an allogeneic HSCT recipient or a stem cell or donor lymphocyte infusion donor (not recorded which). It is not recorded whose cells these are; they may come from a transplant donor.

This clonotype has more than one count but fewer than ten. The chain carries TRBV4-3 and TRBJ1-5; 8 bases match TRBD1. V shed 1 base, J shed 2 bases, and the junction held 4 bases outside the gene matches. Looked up from germline, CDR1 is LGHNA and CDR2 is YSLEER. This CDR3 comprises 16 residues. The CDR3 sequence is CASSQGTGGGNQPQHF. For the CDR3, the DNA is TGCGCCAGCAGCCAAGGAACAGGGGGAGGCAATCAGCCCCAGCATTTT.

This clonotype was seen a handful of times. The chain has TRBV12-3 or TRBV12-4 and TRBJ1-1; D not resolved. Deletions cut 3 bases from V and 3 bases from J, with 8 bases between. The CDR3 consists of 13 residues. The DNA for the CDR3 is TGTGCCAGCAGTTTCTCTGGGGACACTGAAGCTTTCTTT. It is translated as CASSFSGDTEAFF.

V and J are TRBV2 and TRBJ1-2; unclear D gene. The germline V and J ends were trimmed by 8 bases and 2 bases, with 12 bases remaining between them. CDR3 size: 13 residues. Germline V lookup: CDR1 SNHLY, CDR2 FYNNEI. The chain's CDR3 is CASSSSRNYGYTF. The CDR3 nucleotides are TGTGCCAGCTCCAGTAGCCGAAACTATGGCTACACCTTC.

The chain joins TRBV6-9 to TRBJ1-2; 7 bases are a match to TRBD1. V dropped 0 bases and J dropped 7; count of bases not matched to a gene: 14. Germline V gene sequence: CDR1 MNHGY, CDR2 SVAAGI. The CDR3 runs 17 residues. The CDR3 nucleotides are TGTGCCAGCAGTTATTCTCCCCCCTCGACAGGGCTCGGTGGCTACACCTTC. Translating it yields CASSYSPPSTGLGGYTF.

This clonotype occurred once. This chain links TRBV11-2 with TRBJ2-1; TRBD2 aligns across 13 bases. Germline V CDR1 and CDR2: SGHAT, FQNNGV. J gave up 6 bases and V 3 bases, and 14 bases lay outside the gene matches. This CDR3 is built from 19 residues. CDR3 nucleotides: TGTGCCAGCAGCTTTAGGACTAGCGGGAGTTTACTTCAAGGCAATGAGCAGTTCTTC. Translating gives CASSFRTSGSLLQGNEQFF.

This clonotype turned up a few times. The chain links TRBV28 to TRBJ1-5; D not certain. From germline, CDR1 is MDHEN and CDR2 SYDVKM. V was cut by 3 bases and J by 3 bases, with 9 bases left in between. The CDR3 has 14 residues. The CDR3: CASSLPGYNQPQHF. The CDR3 DNA reads as TGTGCCAGCAGTTTGCCCGGCTACAATCAGCCCCAGCATTTT.

This clonotype has a single count. The J gene is TRBJ1-6, the V gene TRBV6-5, with D tentatively TRBD1 (5 bases). The ends were cut back, 2 bases at V and 7 bases at J, with 12 bases in the middle. Germline CDR1 reads MNHEY; CDR2 reads SVGAGI. This CDR3 comprises 15 residues. CDR3 loop: CASSYRGDANSPLHF. In nucleotides, the CDR3 is TGTGCCAGCAGTTACCGGGGGGACGCCAATTCACCCCTCCACTTT.

CDR3 sequence: CSAKGTYGYTF. As DNA, the CDR3 is TGCAGTGCTAAGGGGACTTATGGCTACACCTTC. The V call is TRBV20-1, the J call TRBJ1-2; D might be TRBD1 (5 bases). V lost 4 bases and J lost 5, with 8 bases in between. The CDR3 sequence is 11 residues long. Germline V gene data show CDR1 as DFQATT and CDR2 as SNEGSKA (reference sequence).

In nucleotides, the CDR3 is TGTGCCAGCAGCCTTAGCCGCTCGACTAACAATGAGCAGTTCTTC. Its translation is CASSLSRSTNNEQFF. The chain recombines TRBV2 with TRBJ2-1; possibly TRBD2 for D (5 bases). Germline V lookup: CDR1 SNHLY, CDR2 FYNNEI. The CDR3 has 15 amino acids. The germline V and J ends were trimmed by 6 bases and 5 bases, with 17 bases remaining between them.

This rearrangement joins TRBV28 to TRBJ2-2; maybe TRBD1 (7 bases). Germline CDR1 is MDHEN and CDR2 is SYDVKM. CDR3 length: 17 residues. Between the trimmed V and J ends, which lost 3 bases and 4 bases, there was a span of 18 bases. As DNA, the CDR3 is TGTGCCAGCAGTTTTTGGAGACAGGGAGGTGGCACCGGGGAGCTGTTTTTT. It codes for CASSFWRQGGGTGELFF. Full variable domain (remainder filled in from reference TRBV28 and TRBJ2-2): DVKVTQSSRYLVKRTGEKVFLECVQDMDHENMFWYRQDPGLGLRLIYFSYDVKMKEKGDIPEGYSVSREKKERFSLILESASTNQTSMYLCASSFWRQGGGTGELFFGEGSRLTVL.

The CDR3 nucleotides read TGCGCCAGCAGCCAAGATTTCCAGAACTATGGCTACACCTTC. This encodes CASSQDFQNYGYTF. The rearrangement joins TRBV4-3 to TRBJ1-2; D is unresolved. The CDR3 is made up of 14 amino acids. V shed 0 bases and J shed 2 bases, with 7 bases lying between them. Germline CDR1 LGHNA, CDR2 YSLEER.

The CDR3 protein is CAIRGGLAGENEQFF. In DNA, the CDR3 is TGTGCCATCCGGGGGGGACTAGCGGGAGAAAATGAGCAGTTCTTC. The rearrangement joins TRBV6-2 or TRBV6-3 to TRBJ2-1; 14 bases are shared with TRBD2. Unmatched junction bases numbered 9, after V lost 10 bases and J lost 7 bases. CDR1 MNHEY and CDR2 SVGEGT come from the germline V gene. This CDR3 spans 15 amino acids.

The V and J genes are TRBV15 and TRBJ1-3; tentatively, D is TRBD1 (6 bases). Germline V CDR1 and CDR2: LNHNV, YYDKDF (reference sequence). The ends were cut back, 3 bases at V and 2 bases at J, with 14 bases in the middle. The CDR3 spans 16 residues. CDR3 protein: CATSSPQGPTGNTIYF. DNA for the CDR3: TGTGCCACCAGCAGCCCACAGGGTCCCACTGGAAACACCATATATTTT.

This chain connects TRBV29-1 to TRBJ1-3; 7 bases are shared with TRBD1. Germline CDR1 reads SQVTM; CDR2 reads ANQGSEA. Trimming removed 2 bases from V and 2 bases from J; junction bases left unmatched: 0. This CDR3 comprises 13 residues. DNA of the CDR3: TGCAGCGTTGAAACAGGGGCTGGAAACACCATATATTTT. It encodes CSVETGAGNTIYF.

With regard to this clonotype: A read error may produce the germline difference seen at one junction end. The V and J genes are TRBV28 and TRBJ2-7, with D tentatively TRBD2 (6 bases). The length of the CDR3 is 13 residues. Germline values: CDR1 MDHEN, CDR2 SYDVKM. CDR3 amino acids: CSSSLRGNYEQYF. In nucleotides, the CDR3 is TGTTCCAGCAGTTTACGGGGGAACTACGAGCAGTACTTC.

The gene calls are TRBV20-1 and TRBJ1-5; tentative D call: TRBD1 (5 bases). V was shortened by 5 bases and J by 4 bases, with 12 bases between the two germline ends. CDR1 DFQATT and CDR2 SNEGSKA come from the germline V gene (reference sequence). This CDR3 has 13 residues. The CDR3 nucleotides are TGCAGTGCTGCCGACAGATCGAATCAGCCCCAGCATTTT. Translated, it gives CSAADRSNQPQHF.

This chain connects TRBV5-1 to TRBJ2-2; the D gene is possibly TRBD1 (5 bases). V dropped 0 bases and J dropped 0 bases, with 9 bases sitting between them. The CDR3 length is 16 residues. The germline V gene has CDR1 SGHRS and CDR2 YFSETQ. CDR3 loop: CASSLVGATNTGELFF. The CDR3 region has the DNA TGCGCCAGCAGCTTGGTAGGGGCCACGAACACCGGGGAGCTGTTTTTT.

This chain joins TRBV25-1 and TRBJ1-5; D is perhaps TRBD1 (6 bases). CDR3 length: 14 amino acids. Germline loops: CDR1 MGHDK, CDR2 SYGVNS. The ends were cut back, 6 bases at V and 6 bases at J, with 15 bases in the middle. The CDR3 DNA is TGTGCCAGCAGGTCAAGCAGGGGCCGTCAGCCCCAGCATTTT. It encodes CASRSSRGRQPQHF.

The V gene is TRBV7-9, the J gene TRBJ2-1; 8 bases match TRBD1. J gave up 5 bases and V 8 bases, and 8 bases lay outside the gene matches. The CDR3 is 14 amino acids. CDR1 and CDR2 from the germline V gene are SEHNR and FQNEAQ (reference sequence). CDR3 residues: CASSLQGVDNEQFF. The CDR3 region has the DNA TGTGCCAGCTCGCTACAGGGGGTCGACAATGAGCAGTTCTTC.

The count of this clonotype is one. The chain recombines TRBV6-5 with TRBJ2-1; TRBD1 or TRBD2 may be the D gene (6 bases each). The CDR3 consists of 15 residues. V lost 8 bases and J 0 bases, leaving 14 bases between the germline ends. Per germline, CDR1 MNHEY and CDR2 SVGAGI. The CDR3 here is CASAREDSSYNEQFF. The CDR3 DNA is TGTGCCAGCGCGAGGGAGGACAGCTCCTACAATGAGCAGTTCTTC.

The chain has TRBV27 and TRBJ2-7; D not resolved. Trimming shortened V by 2 bases and J by 6 bases, and 14 bases separated the two germline ends. Germline CDR1 reads MNHEY; CDR2 reads SMNVEV (reference sequence). This CDR3 is 14 amino acids long. In DNA form, the CDR3 reads TGTGCCAGCAGTTTACTGGGCCTATCAGGCGAGCAGTACTTC. It specifies CASSLLGLSGEQYF.

This clonotype was found a few times. V usage is TRBV7-9 and J usage is TRBJ1-1; D is unclear. The CDR3 sequence is 11 residues long. Between the trimmed V and J ends, which lost 7 bases and 6 bases, there was a span of 9 bases. The V gene's germline CDR1 is SEHNR and CDR2 FQNEAQ (reference sequence). CDR3 DNA sequence: TGTGCCAGCACGTTAGGCGCTGAAGCTTTCTTT. It yields the protein CASTLGAEAFF.

This clonotype has just one count. The gene calls are TRBV18 and TRBJ2-2; D remains ambiguous. Germline V lookup: CDR1 KGHSH, CDR2 LQKENI. Trimming cost V 2 bases and J 5 bases, with 9 bases left between them. CDR3 size: 14 residues. Written as DNA, the CDR3 is TGTGCCAGCTCACCAGTCCACGAAACCGGGGAGCTGTTTTTT. Protein sequence: CASSPVHETGELFF.

The gene calls are TRBV28 and TRBJ1-5, with D unresolved. CDR1 is MDHEN and CDR2 is SYDVKM in the germline V gene. The CDR3 extends over 14 amino acids. The germline V and J ends were trimmed by 6 bases and 3 bases, with 12 bases remaining between them. The CDR3 nucleotides are TGTGCCAGCAGCCCTGTCGGGGTCAATCAGCCCCAGCATTTT. Translation: CASSPVGVNQPQHF.

The rearrangement uses TRBV11-2 and TRBJ1-1; 7 nucleotides align to TRBD1. Germline CDR1 and CDR2: SGHAT and FQNNGV. V lost 0 bases to trimming and J lost 4 bases; unmatched junction nucleotides: 17. The CDR3 sequence is 19 residues long. This chain's CDR3 is CASSLDRTGRRGKSTEAFF. The CDR3 DNA follows: TGTGCCAGCAGCTTAGATCGTACAGGGCGCAGGGGGAAGAGCACTGAAGCTTTCTTT.

The chain recombines TRBV19 with TRBJ1-1, with no clear D. Germline CDR1 reads LNHDA; CDR2 reads SQIVND (reference sequence). This CDR3 is built from 16 residues. The V end was cut by 7 bases, the J end by 0 bases, with 18 bases between. The CDR3 region is CASIMVSGSMNTEAFF. CDR3 in DNA: TGTGCCAGTATCATGGTCTCTGGCTCGATGAACACTGAAGCTTTCTTT. Together with reference TRBV19 and TRBJ1-1, the CDR3 gives the full variable domain: DGGITQSPKYLFRKEGQNVTLSCEQNLNHDAMYWYRQDPGQGLRLIYYSQIVNDFQKGDIAEGYSVSREKKESFPLTVTSAQKNPTAFYLCASIMVSGSMNTEAFFGQGTRLTVV.